The clone carrying this T cell receptor beta chain was seen a handful of times. Its cognate antigen is unknown. One entry per CDR3 protein, called by TCRdb with MiXCR from the 5' RACE reads. The table records tens of thousands of distinct CDR3 sequences, approximately 13% of them present only once. V gave up 7 bases and J gave up 8 bases, with 11 bases separating them. CDR1 is MNHNS, CDR2 SASEGT, per germline. CDR3 length: 11 amino acids. This entry belongs to a study of T-cell memory formation after mild COVID-19. Findings and caveats of the study: Day 15 to 85 contracting clones showed balanced CD4/CD8; day 15 to 37 expanders favored CD4+. Memory from before infection featured some responding clones, which suggests cross-reactive memory joined.

The source of this sequence is an adult woman who had mild COVID-19 (a few samples of this study predate the infection). Cell type and time point are not known. Sequencing input: PBMCs or a T cell subset sorted from them (not recorded which). The chain recombines TRBV6-1 with TRBJ1-1, with D perhaps TRBD1 (5 bases). CDR3 loop: CASIRGLEAFF. The CDR3 region has the DNA TGTGCCAGCATACGGGGCCTGGAAGCTTTCTTT.